This T cell receptor (beta chain) was sequenced during a study of OX40 agonist ivuxolimab in advanced cancers. Study-wide context: A history of anti-PD-1, anti-PD-L1 or anti-CTLA-4 therapy was acceptable, and around 36% had some.

The V gene's germline CDR1 is MNHNS and CDR2 SASEGT. CDR3 length: 13 residues. The V end was cut by 4 bases, the J end by 0 bases, with 7 bases between. TCRdb keeps only in-frame clones here, not all; method: immunoSEQ multiplex PCR. The sample shows approximately 74,000 clones, approximately 83% of them seen only once. The V call is TRBV6-1, the J call TRBJ2-7; D perhaps matches TRBD2 (6 bases). The specimen was CD4+ or CD8+ T cells sorted from blood, collected in a trial of the OX40 agonist ivuxolimab. The TCR originated in an adult with an advanced solid tumor such as melanoma, head and neck, liver or kidney cancer. DNA of the CDR3: TGTGCCAGCAGTGTGCGGGGCTCCTACGAGCAGTACTTC. Residues: CASSVRGSYEQYF.